The TCR beta chain under discussion was sequenced for a study of blood T cell repertoires in COVID-19. About the study: Acute-phase and convalescent COVID-19 samples originated in the United States, Italy and Spain.

The assay was immunoSEQ multiplex PCR, and TCRdb's table has in-frame clones only and misses some. This sample has around 200,000 clones, with 87% found just once. Germline loops: CDR1 MNHEY, CDR2 SVGEGT. The CDR3 covers 16 residues. V lost 1 base and J lost 0, with 11 bases in between. The receptor's source is a woman between 18 and 29 years old who had recovered from COVID-19. The V call is TRBV6-2 or TRBV6-3, the J call TRBJ2-3; D perhaps matches TRBD2 (6 bases). Material: peripheral blood. CDR3 protein: CASSYLGGPSTDTQYF. Here the CDR3 DNA reads TGTGCCAGCAGTTACTTGGGGGGTCCCAGCACAGATACGCAGTATTTT.